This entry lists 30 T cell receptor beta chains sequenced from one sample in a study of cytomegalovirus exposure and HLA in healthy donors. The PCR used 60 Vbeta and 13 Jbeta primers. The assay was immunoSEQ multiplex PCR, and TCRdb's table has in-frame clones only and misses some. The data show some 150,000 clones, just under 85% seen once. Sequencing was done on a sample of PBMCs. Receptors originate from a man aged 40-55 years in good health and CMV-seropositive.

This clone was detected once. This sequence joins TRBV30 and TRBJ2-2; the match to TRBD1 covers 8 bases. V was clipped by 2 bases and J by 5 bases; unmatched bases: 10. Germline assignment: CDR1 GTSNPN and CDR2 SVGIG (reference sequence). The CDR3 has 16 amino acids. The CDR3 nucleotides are TGTGCCTGGAGTCGAGGCCGGACAGGGCATACCGGGGAGCTGTTTTTT. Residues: CAWSRGRTGHTGELFF.

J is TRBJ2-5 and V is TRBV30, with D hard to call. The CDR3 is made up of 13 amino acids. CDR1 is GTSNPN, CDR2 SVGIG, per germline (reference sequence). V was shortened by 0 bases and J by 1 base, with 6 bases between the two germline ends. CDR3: CAWSVQVQETQYF. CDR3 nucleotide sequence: TGTGCCTGGAGTGTACAAGTCCAAGAGACCCAGTACTTC.

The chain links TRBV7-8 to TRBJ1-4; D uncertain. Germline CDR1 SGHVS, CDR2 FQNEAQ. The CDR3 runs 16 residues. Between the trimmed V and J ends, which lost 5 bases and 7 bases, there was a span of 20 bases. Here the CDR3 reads CASSLPPGSFTEKLFF. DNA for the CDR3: TGTGCCAGCAGCCTCCCCCCCGGGTCCTTCACTGAAAAACTGTTTTTT.

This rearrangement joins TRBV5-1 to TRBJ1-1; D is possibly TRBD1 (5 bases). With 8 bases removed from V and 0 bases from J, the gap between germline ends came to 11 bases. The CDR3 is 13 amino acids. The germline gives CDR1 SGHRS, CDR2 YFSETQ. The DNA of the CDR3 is TGCGCCAGTAGACAGAGCATGAACACTGAAGCTTTCTTT. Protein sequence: CASRQSMNTEAFF.

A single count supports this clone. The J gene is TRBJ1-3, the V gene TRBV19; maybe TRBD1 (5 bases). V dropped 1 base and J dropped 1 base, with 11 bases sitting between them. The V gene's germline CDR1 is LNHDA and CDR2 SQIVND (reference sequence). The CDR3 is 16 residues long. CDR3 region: CASSIVGERSGNTIYF. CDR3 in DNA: TGTGCCAGTAGTATAGTAGGGGAAAGGTCTGGAAACACCATATATTTT.

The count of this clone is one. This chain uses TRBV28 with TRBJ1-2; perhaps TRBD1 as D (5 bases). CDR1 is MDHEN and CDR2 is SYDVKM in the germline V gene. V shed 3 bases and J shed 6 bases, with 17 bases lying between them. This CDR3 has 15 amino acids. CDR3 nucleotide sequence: TGTGCCAGCAGTTTTGGGGTCAGGGTCGTGAATGGCTACACCTTC. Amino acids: CASSFGVRVVNGYTF.

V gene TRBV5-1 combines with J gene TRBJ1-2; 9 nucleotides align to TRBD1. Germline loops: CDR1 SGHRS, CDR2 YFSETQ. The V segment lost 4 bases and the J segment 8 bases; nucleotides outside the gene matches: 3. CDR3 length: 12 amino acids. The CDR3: CASSRDREGYTF. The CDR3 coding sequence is TGCGCCAGCAGCCGGGACAGGGAAGGCTACACCTTC.

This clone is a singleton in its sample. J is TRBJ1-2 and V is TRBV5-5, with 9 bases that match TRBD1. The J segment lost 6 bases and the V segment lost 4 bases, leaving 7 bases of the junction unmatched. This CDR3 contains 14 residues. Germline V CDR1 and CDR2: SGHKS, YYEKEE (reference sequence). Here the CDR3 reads CASSTWTGADGYTF. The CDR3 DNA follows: TGTGCCAGCAGCACATGGACAGGGGCGGATGGCTACACCTTC. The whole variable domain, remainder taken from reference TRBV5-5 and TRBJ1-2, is DAGVTQSPTHLIKTRGQQVTLRCSPISGHKSVSWYQQVLGQGPQFIFQYYEKEERGRGNFPDRFSARQFPNYSSELNVNALLLGDSALYLCASSTWTGADGYTFGSGTRLTVV.

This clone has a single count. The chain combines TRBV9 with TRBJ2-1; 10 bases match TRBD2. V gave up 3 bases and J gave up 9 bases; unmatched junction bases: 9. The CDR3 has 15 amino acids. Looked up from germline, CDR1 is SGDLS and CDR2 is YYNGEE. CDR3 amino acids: CASSETLAGGFEQFF. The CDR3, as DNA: TGTGCCAGCAGCGAGACCTTAGCGGGGGGATTTGAGCAGTTCTTC.

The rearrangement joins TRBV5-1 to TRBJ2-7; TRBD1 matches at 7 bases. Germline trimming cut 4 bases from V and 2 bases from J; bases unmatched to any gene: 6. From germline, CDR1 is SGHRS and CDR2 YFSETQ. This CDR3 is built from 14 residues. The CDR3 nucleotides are TGCGCCAGCAGCCGAATGGACAGGCCCTACGAGCAGTACTTC. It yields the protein CASSRMDRPYEQYF. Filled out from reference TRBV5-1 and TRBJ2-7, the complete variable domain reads KAGVTQTPRYLIKTRGQQVTLSCSPISGHRSVSWYQQTPGQGLQFLFEYFSETQRNKGNFPGRFSGRQFSNSRSEMNVSTLELGDSALYLCASSRMDRPYEQYFGPGTRLTVT.

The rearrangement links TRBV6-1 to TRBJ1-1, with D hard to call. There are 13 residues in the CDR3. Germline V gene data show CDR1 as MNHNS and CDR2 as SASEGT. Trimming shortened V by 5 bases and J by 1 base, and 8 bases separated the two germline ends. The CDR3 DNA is TGTGCCAGCAGTACGAGCCAGAACACTGAAGCTTTCTTT. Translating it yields CASSTSQNTEAFF.

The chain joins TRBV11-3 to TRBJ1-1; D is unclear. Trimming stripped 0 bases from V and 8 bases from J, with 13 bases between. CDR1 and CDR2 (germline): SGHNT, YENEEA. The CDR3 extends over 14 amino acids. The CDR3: CASSLENSDIEAFF. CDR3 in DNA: TGTGCCAGCAGCTTAGAAAATAGCGACATCGAAGCTTTCTTT.

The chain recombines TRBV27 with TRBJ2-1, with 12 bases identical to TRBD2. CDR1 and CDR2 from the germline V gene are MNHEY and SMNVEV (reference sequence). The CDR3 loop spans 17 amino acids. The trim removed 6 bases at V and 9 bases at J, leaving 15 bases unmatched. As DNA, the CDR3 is TGTGCCAGCAGACAGAGGCCCGGACTAGCGGGGATCAGTGAGCAGTTCTTC. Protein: CASRQRPGLAGISEQFF.

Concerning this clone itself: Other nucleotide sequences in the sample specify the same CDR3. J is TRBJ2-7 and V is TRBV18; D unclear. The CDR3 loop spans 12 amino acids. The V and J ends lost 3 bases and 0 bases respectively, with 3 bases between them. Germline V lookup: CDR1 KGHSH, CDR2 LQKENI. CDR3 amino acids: CASSPSSYEQYF. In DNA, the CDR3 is TGTGCCAGCTCACCGAGCTCCTACGAGCAGTACTTC.

The CDR3 region is CASSEGQAGARNEQYF. The CDR3 DNA reads TGTGCCAGCAGTGAAGGTCAGGCGGGGGCCCGAAACGAGCAGTACTTC. The chain carries TRBV2 and TRBJ2-7; possibly TRBD2 for D (7 bases). This CDR3 has 16 residues. CDR1 and CDR2 from the germline V gene are SNHLY and FYNNEI. V lost 1 base, J lost 5 bases, and 18 bases lay in between.

This CDR3 is CAISASYGYTF. The DNA for the CDR3 is TGTGCCATCAGTGCTAGCTATGGCTACACCTTC. The gene calls are TRBV10-3 and TRBJ1-2; no firm D call. The CDR3 extends over 11 amino acids. Looked up from germline, CDR1 is ENHRY and CDR2 is SYGVKD. Deletions cut 4 bases from V and 4 bases from J, with 4 bases between.

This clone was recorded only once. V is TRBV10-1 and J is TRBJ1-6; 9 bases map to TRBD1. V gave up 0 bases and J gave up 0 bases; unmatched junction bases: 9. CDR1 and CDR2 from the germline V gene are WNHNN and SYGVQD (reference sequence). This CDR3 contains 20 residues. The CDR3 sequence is CASSESPGQGHLSYNSPLHF. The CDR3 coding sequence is TGCGCCAGCAGTGAGTCCCCGGGACAGGGACACCTCTCCTATAATTCACCCCTCCACTTT.

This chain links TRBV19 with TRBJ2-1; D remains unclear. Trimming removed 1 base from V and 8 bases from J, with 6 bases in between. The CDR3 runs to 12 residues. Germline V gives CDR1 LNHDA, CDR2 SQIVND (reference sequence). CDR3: CASSIGTHEQFF. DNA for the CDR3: TGTGCCAGTAGTATAGGTACACATGAGCAGTTCTTC.

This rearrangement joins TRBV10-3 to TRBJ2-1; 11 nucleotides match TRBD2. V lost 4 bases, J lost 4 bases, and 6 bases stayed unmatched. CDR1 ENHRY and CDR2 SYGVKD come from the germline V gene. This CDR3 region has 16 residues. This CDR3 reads CAISAGTSGEYNEQFF. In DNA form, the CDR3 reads TGTGCCATCAGTGCCGGGACTAGCGGCGAATACAATGAGCAGTTCTTC.

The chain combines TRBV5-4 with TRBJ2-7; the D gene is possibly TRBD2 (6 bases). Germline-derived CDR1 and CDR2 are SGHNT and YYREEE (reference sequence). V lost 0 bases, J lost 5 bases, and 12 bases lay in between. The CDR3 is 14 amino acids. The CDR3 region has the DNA TGTGCCAGCAGCTTGGTGGGGGGAGTACACGAGCAGTACTTC. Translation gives CASSLVGGVHEQYF.

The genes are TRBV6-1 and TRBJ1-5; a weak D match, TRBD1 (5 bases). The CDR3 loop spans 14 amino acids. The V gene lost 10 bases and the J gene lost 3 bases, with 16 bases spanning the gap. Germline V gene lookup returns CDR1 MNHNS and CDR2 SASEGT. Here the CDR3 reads CAIHMGQNNQPQHF. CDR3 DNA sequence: TGTGCCATCCATATGGGGCAGAACAATCAGCCCCAGCATTTT.

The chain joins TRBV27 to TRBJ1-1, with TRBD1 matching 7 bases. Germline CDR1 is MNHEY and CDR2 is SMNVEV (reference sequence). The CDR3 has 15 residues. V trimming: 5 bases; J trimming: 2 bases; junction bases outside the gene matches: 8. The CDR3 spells CASSVGDRKNTEAFF. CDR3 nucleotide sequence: TGTGCCAGCAGTGTGGGGGACAGAAAAAACACTGAAGCTTTCTTT.

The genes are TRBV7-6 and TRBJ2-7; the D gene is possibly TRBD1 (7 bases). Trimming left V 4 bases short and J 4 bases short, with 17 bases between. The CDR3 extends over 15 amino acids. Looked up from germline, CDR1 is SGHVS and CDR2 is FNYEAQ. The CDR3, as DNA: TGTGCCAGCAGCTACCGGGGGACAGCTGGATACGAGCAGTACTTC. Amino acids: CASSYRGTAGYEQYF.

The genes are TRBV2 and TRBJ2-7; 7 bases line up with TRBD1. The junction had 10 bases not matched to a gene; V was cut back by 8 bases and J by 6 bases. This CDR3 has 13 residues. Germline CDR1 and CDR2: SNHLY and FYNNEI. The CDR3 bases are TGTGCCAGCCAGACAGGGAATTGGGGCGAGCAGTACTTC. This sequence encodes CASQTGNWGEQYF. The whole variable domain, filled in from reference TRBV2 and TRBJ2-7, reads EPEVTQTPSHQVTQMGQEVILRCVPISNHLYFYWYRQILGQKVEFLVSFYNNEISEKSEIFDDQFSVERPDGSNFTLKIRSTKLEDSAMYFCASQTGNWGEQYFGPGTRLTVT.

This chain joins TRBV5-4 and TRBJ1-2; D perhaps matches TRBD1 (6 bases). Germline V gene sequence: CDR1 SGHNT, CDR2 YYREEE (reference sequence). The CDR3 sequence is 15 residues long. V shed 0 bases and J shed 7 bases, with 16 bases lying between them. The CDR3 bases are TGTGCCAGCAGCTTGGATTTCCTGGGGGCGGGTGGCTACACCTTC. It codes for CASSLDFLGAGGYTF.

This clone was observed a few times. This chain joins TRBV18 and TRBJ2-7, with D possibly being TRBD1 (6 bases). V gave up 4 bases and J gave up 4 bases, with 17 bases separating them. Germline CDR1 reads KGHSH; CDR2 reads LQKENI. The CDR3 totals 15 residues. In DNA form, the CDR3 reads TGTGCCAGCTCACGTTCCGGGACAAGTCGGTACGAGCAGTACTTC. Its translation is CASSRSGTSRYEQYF. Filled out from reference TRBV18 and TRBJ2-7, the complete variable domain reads NAGVMQNPRHLVRRRGQEARLRCSPMKGHSHVYWYRQLPEEGLKFMVYLQKENIIDESGMPKERFSAEFPKEGPSILRIQQVVRGDSAAYFCASSRSGTSRYEQYFGPGTRLTVT.

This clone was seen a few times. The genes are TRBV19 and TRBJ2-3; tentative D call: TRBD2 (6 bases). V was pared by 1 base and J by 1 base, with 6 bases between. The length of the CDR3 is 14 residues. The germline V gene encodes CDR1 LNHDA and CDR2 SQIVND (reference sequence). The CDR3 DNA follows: TGTGCCAGTAGTATAGCGGGAGGCACAGATACGCAGTATTTT. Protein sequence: CASSIAGGTDTQYF.

In nucleotides, the CDR3 is TGTGCCAGCAGCCGTGGGCTCGACAGGCCGTATTCGGTGGACTATGGCTACACCTTC. Translating it yields CASSRGLDRPYSVDYGYTF. The chain has TRBV13 and TRBJ1-2; D might be TRBD1 (6 bases). Trimming took off 5 bases at V and 3 bases at J, with 28 bases between the two ends. The germline gives CDR1 PRHDT, CDR2 FYEKMQ (reference sequence). CDR3 size: 19 residues.

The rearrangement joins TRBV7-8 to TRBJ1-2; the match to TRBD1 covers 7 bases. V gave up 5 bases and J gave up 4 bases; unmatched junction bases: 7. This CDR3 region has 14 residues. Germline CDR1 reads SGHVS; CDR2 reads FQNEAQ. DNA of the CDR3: TGTGCCAGCAGCGGGAGGACAGGTGGCTATGGCTACACCTTC. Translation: CASSGRTGGYGYTF. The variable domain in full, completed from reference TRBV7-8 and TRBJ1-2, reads GAGVSQSPRYKVAKRGQDVALRCDPISGHVSLFWYQQALGQGPEFLTYFQNEAQLDKSGLPSDRFFAERPEGSVSTLKIQRTQQEDSAVYLCASSGRTGGYGYTFGSGTRLTVV.

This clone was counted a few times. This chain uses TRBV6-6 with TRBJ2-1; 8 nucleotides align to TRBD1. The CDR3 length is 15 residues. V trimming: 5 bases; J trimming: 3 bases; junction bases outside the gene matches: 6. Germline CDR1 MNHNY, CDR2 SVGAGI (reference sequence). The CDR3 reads CASSGGQGLYNEQFF. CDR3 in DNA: TGTGCCAGCAGTGGTGGACAGGGACTCTACAATGAGCAGTTCTTC.